The next 28 T cell receptor beta chains were all read from a single sample in a study of blood T cell repertoires in COVID-19. The table came from immunoSEQ multiplex PCR; TCRdb's copy has only in-frame clones and leaves some out. This table has some 130,000 clones, 65% to 90% appearing once. Sequences were obtained from peripheral blood. These receptors all stem from a woman aged 55 to 70 with active or convalescent COVID-19.

The chain couples TRBV19 to TRBJ2-7; D is possibly TRBD1 (6 bases). The CDR3 runs to 18 residues. The V end was cut by 3 bases, the J end by 0 bases, with 21 bases between. Germline V gene lookup returns CDR1 LNHDA and CDR2 SQIVND (reference sequence). CDR3 amino acids: CASSIRLGQGTHSYEQYF. Here the CDR3 DNA reads TGTGCCAGTAGTATCCGGCTAGGGCAGGGGACCCACTCCTACGAGCAGTACTTC.

In nucleotides, the CDR3 is TGTGCCAGCAGCAATACAGGGGGAGATACGCAGTATTTT. Translating it yields CASSNTGGDTQYF. This chain connects TRBV28 to TRBJ2-3; 8 nucleotides match TRBD1. The junction had 4 bases not matched to a gene; V was cut back by 6 bases and J by 5 bases. CDR3 length: 13 amino acids. The germline CDR1 and CDR2 sequences are MDHEN and SYDVKM.

The V and J genes are TRBV19 and TRBJ1-6; D perhaps matches TRBD1 (5 bases). This CDR3 is 14 amino acids long. The V gene lost 7 bases and the J gene lost 10 bases, with 17 bases spanning the gap. CDR1 LNHDA and CDR2 SQIVND come from the germline V gene (reference sequence). The CDR3 loop is CASTSLPRESPLHF. The CDR3 DNA reads TGTGCCAGTACCTCCCTCCCCAGGGAATCACCCCTCCACTTT.

This clone was observed once. The chain couples TRBV24-1 to TRBJ2-1, with TRBD2 as a possible D gene (6 bases). Germline V gives CDR1 KGHDR, CDR2 SFDVKD. V lost 7 bases to trimming and J lost 0 bases, with 15 bases between them. This CDR3 region has 16 residues. The CDR3 spells CATSNMLALSYNEQFF. The CDR3 DNA is TGTGCCACCAGCAATATGCTAGCGCTCTCCTACAATGAGCAGTTCTTC.

This clone has more than one count but fewer than ten. This chain uses TRBV14 with TRBJ1-2; D is undetermined. CDR3 size: 13 residues. Trimming took off 4 bases at V and 5 bases at J, with 11 bases between the two ends. Germline V gene data show CDR1 as SGHDN and CDR2 as FVKESK. This CDR3 reads CASSPQAQYGYTF. CDR3 DNA: TGTGCCAGCAGCCCGCAAGCACAGTATGGCTACACCTTC. The variable domain in full, with the rest retrieved from reference TRBV14 and TRBJ1-2, is EAGVTQFPSHSVIEKGQTVTLRCDPISGHDNLYWYRRVMGKEIKFLLHFVKESKQDESGMPNNRFLAERTGGTYSTLKVQPAELEDSGVYFCASSPQAQYGYTFGSGTRLTVV.

Note on this clone: Other DNA sequences from this sample encode an identical CDR3 as well. The gene calls are TRBV6-5 and TRBJ1-1, with unresolved D. CDR1 MNHEY and CDR2 SVGAGI come from the germline V gene. This CDR3 has 13 amino acids. Trimming left V 5 bases short and J 2 bases short, with 9 bases between. The CDR3 sequence is CASSRTENTEAFF. In DNA, the CDR3 is TGTGCCAGCAGTCGAACAGAAAACACTGAAGCTTTCTTT.

This clone was seen only once. In DNA, the CDR3 is TGTGCCAGCAGCCCACGGGCTATAGCGGGGGATACGCAGTATTTT. This gives the protein CASSPRAIAGDTQYF. This chain uses TRBV7-9 with TRBJ2-3; 8 bases map to TRBD2. Germline-derived CDR1 and CDR2 are SEHNR and FQNEAQ (reference sequence). V shed 5 bases, J shed 6 bases, and the junction held 10 bases outside the gene matches. There are 15 residues in the CDR3.

This chain connects TRBV6-5 to TRBJ1-5; D might be TRBD1 (6 bases). The CDR3 contains 13 residues. Looked up from germline, CDR1 is MNHEY and CDR2 is SVGAGI. V was cut by 9 bases and J by 5 bases, with 14 bases left in between. CDR3 sequence reads: CASAGTLHQPQHF. In DNA form, the CDR3 reads TGTGCCAGTGCCGGGACACTTCATCAGCCCCAGCATTTT.

This clone is a singleton in its sample. The chain couples TRBV28 to TRBJ1-2; D gene uncertain. Between the trimmed V and J ends, which lost 7 bases and 5 bases, there was a span of 26 bases. The CDR3 is 17 amino acids. Germline loops: CDR1 MDHEN, CDR2 SYDVKM. CDR3 nucleotide sequence: TGTGCCAGCACCGGGCGGAATGCCGGCGGGTTCCTATATGGCTACACCTTC. Translation: CASTGRNAGGFLYGYTF.

The V and J genes are TRBV7-2 and TRBJ2-3; D may be TRBD2 (5 bases). The V end lost 5 bases, the J end lost 6 bases, and 15 bases lay between the germline ends. The germline V gene encodes CDR1 SGHTA and CDR2 FQGNSA. This CDR3 has 14 residues. CDR3 sequence reads: CASSLFDYGDTQYF. The CDR3 DNA reads as TGTGCCAGCAGCCTTTTTGACTACGGCGATACGCAGTATTTT.

The chain employs TRBV2 and TRBJ1-1; D may be TRBD1 (5 bases). V was pared by 8 bases and J by 0 bases, with 22 bases between. The V gene's germline CDR1 is SNHLY and CDR2 FYNNEI. This CDR3 spans 17 amino acids. The CDR3 DNA follows: TGTGCCAGCCCTAACGGAGGGGCAGAGGGGATGAACACTGAAGCTTTCTTT. Amino acids: CASPNGGAEGMNTEAFF.

CDR3 DNA: TGTGCCAGCAACCCCTCAGGGAGGATTAAAGAAAAACTGTTTTTT. Its translation: CASNPSGRIKEKLFF. The chain links TRBV28 to TRBJ1-4; TRBD1 is a possible D gene (5 bases). V was clipped by 7 bases and J by 8 bases, with 20 bases between them. Germline V gene sequence: CDR1 MDHEN, CDR2 SYDVKM. CDR3 size: 15 residues.

This rearrangement joins TRBV5-1 to TRBJ1-1; D perhaps matches TRBD1 (5 bases). CDR1 SGHRS and CDR2 YFSETQ come from the germline V gene. CDR3 length: 16 residues. The V end lost 4 bases, the J end lost 0 bases, and 16 bases lay between the germline ends. The CDR3 sequence: CASSTQTVGVNTEAFF. The CDR3, as DNA: TGCGCCAGCAGCACCCAGACAGTAGGGGTGAACACTGAAGCTTTCTTT. The variable domain in full, completed from reference TRBV5-1 and TRBJ1-1, reads KAGVTQTPRYLIKTRGQQVTLSCSPISGHRSVSWYQQTPGQGLQFLFEYFSETQRNKGNFPGRFSGRQFSNSRSEMNVSTLELGDSALYLCASSTQTVGVNTEAFFGQGTRLTVV.

The J gene is TRBJ2-7, the V gene TRBV29-1; TRBD1 matches 7 bases. CDR3 length equals 12 residues. Per germline, CDR1 SQVTM and CDR2 ANQGSEA. J gave up 1 base and V 6 bases, and 3 bases lay outside the gene matches. CDR3 DNA sequence: TGCAGCGTCGAACAGGGGTCCTACGAGCAGTACTTC. Its translation: CSVEQGSYEQYF.

The chain combines TRBV7-2 with TRBJ2-1, with a weak D call TRBD1 (5 bases). The CDR3 runs 15 residues. The V gene lost 5 bases and the J gene lost 1 base, with 12 bases spanning the gap. CDR1 is SGHTA and CDR2 is FQGNSA in the germline V gene. DNA of the CDR3: TGTGCCAGCAGCCCCAGAACAGGTTCCTACAATGAGCAGTTCTTC. Translated, it gives CASSPRTGSYNEQFF.

The chain has TRBV19 and TRBJ1-6; tentative D call: TRBD1 (5 bases). CDR1 is LNHDA and CDR2 is SQIVND in the germline V gene (reference sequence). This CDR3 is built from 14 residues. Trimming left V 5 bases short and J 10 bases short, with 15 bases between. The CDR3 DNA sequence: TGTGCCAGTAGTCCCGGACATTCAGAGTCACCCCTCCACTTT. Translated, it gives CASSPGHSESPLHF. The complete variable domain, with remaining parts taken from reference TRBV19 and TRBJ1-6, reads DGGITQSPKYLFRKEGQNVTLSCEQNLNHDAMYWYRQDPGQGLRLIYYSQIVNDFQKGDIAEGYSVSREKKESFPLTVTSAQKNPTAFYLCASSPGHSESPLHFGNGTRLTVT.

The CDR3 DNA sequence: TGCAGTGCTAGTCCGGACAGGACGAATGAGCAGTTCTTC. Amino acid sequence: CSASPDRTNEQFF. The genes are TRBV20-1 and TRBJ2-1; 7 bases line up with TRBD1. CDR3 length: 13 residues. The ends lost 3 bases at V and 7 bases at J; junction bases unmatched: 6. Germline values: CDR1 DFQATT, CDR2 SNEGSKA (reference sequence).

The rearrangement joins TRBV25-1 to TRBJ2-3; 10 bases map to TRBD2. The V segment lost 1 base and the J segment 1 base; nucleotides outside the gene matches: 5. The CDR3 runs to 17 residues. The germline V gene encodes CDR1 MGHDK and CDR2 SYGVNS. The CDR3 DNA follows: TGTGCCAGCAGTGAATTAACTAGCGGGACTCGCACAGATACGCAGTATTTT. Its protein is CASSELTSGTRTDTQYF.

The V call is TRBV9, the J call TRBJ1-5, with TRBD1 identical over 8 bases. CDR3 size: 15 residues. The junction had 4 bases not matched to a gene; V was cut back by 2 bases and J by 3 bases. Germline lookup yields CDR1 SGDLS and CDR2 YYNGEE. In DNA form, the CDR3 reads TGTGCCAGCAGCGTCGGGACAGGCTCCAATCAGCCCCAGCATTTT. It yields the protein CASSVGTGSNQPQHF.

This chain uses TRBV11-1 with TRBJ1-4; maybe TRBD1 (6 bases). The ends were cut back, 6 bases at V and 6 bases at J, with 14 bases in the middle. The CDR3 is made up of 14 amino acids. Germline CDR1 is SGHAT and CDR2 is FQDESV (reference sequence). The CDR3 DNA sequence: TGTGCCAGCAGTTCGTCGGCAGGGGATGAAAAACTGTTTTTT. Translated, it gives CASSSSAGDEKLFF.

V gene TRBV5-1 combines with J gene TRBJ1-1; TRBD1 is a possible D gene (5 bases). The V and J ends lost 4 bases and 5 bases respectively, with 21 bases between them. The germline V gene has CDR1 SGHRS and CDR2 YFSETQ. The CDR3 length is 16 residues. The CDR3 bases are TGCGCCAGCAGCCCCGGGGGTTCGCCCGGCTGGACTGAAGCTTTCTTT. Its translation: CASSPGGSPGWTEAFF.

Only one count was recorded for this clone. The chain combines TRBV5-1 with TRBJ2-5; TRBD2 matches at 13 bases. The CDR3 loop spans 15 amino acids. Trimming removed 5 bases from V and 2 bases from J; junction bases left unmatched: 3. Germline assignment: CDR1 SGHRS and CDR2 YFSETQ. This CDR3 reads CASRLAGGRQETQYF. The CDR3 DNA follows: TGCGCCAGCAGACTAGCGGGAGGGCGGCAAGAGACCCAGTACTTC.

V is TRBV18 and J is TRBJ1-2; D is perhaps TRBD1 (5 bases). Trimming took off 3 bases at V and 4 bases at J, with 9 bases between the two ends. This CDR3 region has 13 residues. The germline CDR1 and CDR2 sequences are KGHSH and LQKENI. CDR3 DNA sequence: TGTGCCAGCTCACCCTCGGGGGGCTATGGCTACACCTTC. It codes for CASSPSGGYGYTF. Together with reference TRBV18 and TRBJ1-2, the CDR3 gives the full variable domain: NAGVMQNPRHLVRRRGQEARLRCSPMKGHSHVYWYRQLPEEGLKFMVYLQKENIIDESGMPKERFSAEFPKEGPSILRIQQVVRGDSAAYFCASSPSGGYGYTFGSGTRLTVV.

The rearrangement joins TRBV10-1 to TRBJ1-1, with TRBD1 matching over 11 bases. Germline loops: CDR1 WNHNN, CDR2 SYGVQD (reference sequence). This CDR3 is 15 amino acids long. The junction had 9 bases not matched to a gene; V was cut back by 6 bases and J by 6 bases. The chain's CDR3 is CASSARTGGSAEAFF. Here the CDR3 DNA reads TGCGCCAGCAGCGCTCGGACAGGGGGCAGCGCTGAAGCTTTCTTT.

The rearrangement joins TRBV29-1 to TRBJ2-1; 10 nucleotides agree with TRBD1. CDR1 is SQVTM, CDR2 ANQGSEA, per germline. This CDR3 comprises 15 residues. The junction had 9 bases not matched to a gene; V was cut back by 7 bases and J by 3 bases. The CDR3 spells CSGQGRDRGYNEQFF. The CDR3 DNA follows: TGCAGCGGCCAGGGACGGGACAGGGGCTACAATGAGCAGTTCTTC.

V and J are TRBV5-1 and TRBJ2-3; 9 bases agree with TRBD2. CDR3 length equals 16 residues. V was clipped by 1 base and J by 1 base; unmatched bases: 4. Germline lookup yields CDR1 SGHRS and CDR2 YFSETQ. The CDR3 region has the DNA TGCGCCAGCAGCTTGCAGGCGGGGGGGGGCACAGATACGCAGTATTTT. Protein: CASSLQAGGGTDTQYF. The full variable domain, in which reference TRBV5-1 and TRBJ2-3 provide the parts outside the CDR3, is KAGVTQTPRYLIKTRGQQVTLSCSPISGHRSVSWYQQTPGQGLQFLFEYFSETQRNKGNFPGRFSGRQFSNSRSEMNVSTLELGDSALYLCASSLQAGGGTDTQYFGPGTRLTVL.

This sequence joins TRBV2 and TRBJ1-4; D not resolved. Germline CDR1 and CDR2: SNHLY and FYNNEI. This CDR3 comprises 16 residues. V was pared by 9 bases and J by 0 bases, with 17 bases between. CDR3 amino acids: CASERSGGATNEKLFF. The CDR3 region has the DNA TGTGCCAGTGAAAGGAGTGGAGGAGCAACTAATGAAAAACTGTTTTTT.

The gene calls are TRBV5-1 and TRBJ2-6; no clear D gene. Germline V gene lookup returns CDR1 SGHRS and CDR2 YFSETQ. V lost 3 bases, J lost 4 bases, and 14 bases lay in between. The length of the CDR3 is 16 residues. In DNA form, the CDR3 reads TGCGCCAGCAGCTCGTCCGGAGACCTAGGGGCCAACGTCCTGACTTTC. Residues: CASSSSGDLGANVLTF.